The clone carrying this T cell receptor beta chain was found a few times. Its antigen is unknown. The V gene end was trimmed by 4 bases and the J gene end by 4 bases; junction bases not matched to a gene: 12. CDR1 and CDR2 from the germline V gene are SGHRS and YFSETQ. This CDR3 is 18 amino acids long. The sample comes from a study of shared clonotypes between healthy human individuals. Study results and limitations: Deeper or shallower sequencing was expected to change how clonotypes are shared among donors.

Among the donors, all were Caucasian adults who lived in Nashville, Tennessee. Sequenced by immunoSEQ multiplex PCR; TCRdb stores in-frame clones only, minus some. The sample consists of over 850,000 clones, approximately 78% of them appearing once. The chain couples TRBV5-1 to TRBJ2-5; TRBD2 matches 14 bases. The specimen was memory CD4+ T cells from PBMCs. Subset indicated: CD45RA-negative fraction. The TCR was taken from a young man in good health. Some clones in this sample may be carry-over from other donors' samples. Here the CDR3 reads CASSVGLAGGGSRETQYF. CDR3 bases: TGCGCCAGCAGCGTTGGACTAGCGGGAGGAGGGTCCCGAGAGACCCAGTACTTC.